These 27 T cell receptor beta chains were sequenced from one sample in a study of blood T cell repertoires in COVID-19. The method was immunoSEQ multiplex PCR; TCRdb's version includes in-frame clones alone and lacks a portion of them. The sample lists about 340,000 clones; 91% were seen once. Specimen: peripheral blood. The receptor set was obtained from a woman aged 18-29 years who had recovered from COVID-19.

This clone was seen just once. The rearrangement links TRBV15 to TRBJ2-7; TRBD1 matches at 7 bases. V dropped 2 bases and J dropped 2; count of bases not matched to a gene: 12. The germline V gene encodes CDR1 LNHNV and CDR2 YYDKDF (reference sequence). This CDR3 spans 17 amino acids. CDR3 region: CATSRRPGTALPYEQYV. CDR3 nucleotides: TGTGCCACCAGCAGACGCCCCGGGACAGCACTACCCTACGAGCAGTACGTC.

The chain employs TRBV28 and TRBJ2-3; a weak D match, TRBD1 (7 bases). Looked up from germline, CDR1 is MDHEN and CDR2 is SYDVKM. V was shortened by 5 bases and J by 3 bases, with 15 bases between the two germline ends. The CDR3 is made up of 15 amino acids. The CDR3 bases are TGTGCCAGCAGTGGTTGGACAGGACTAACAGATACGCAGTATTTT. Amino acid sequence: CASSGWTGLTDTQYF.

The V gene is TRBV29-1, the J gene TRBJ2-5; TRBD2 matches at 9 bases. Trimming cost V 7 bases and J 2 bases; bases outside gene matches: 8. Germline V CDR1 and CDR2: SQVTM, ANQGSEA. CDR3 length: 14 residues. CDR3 in amino acids: CSARLAEEQETQYF. The CDR3 coding sequence is TGCAGCGCGAGACTAGCGGAAGAGCAAGAGACCCAGTACTTC.

The V call is TRBV6-1, the J call TRBJ1-2; D might be TRBD1 (6 bases). The germline V gene encodes CDR1 MNHNS and CDR2 SASEGT. Trimming left V 5 bases short and J 6 bases short, with 16 bases between. The CDR3 covers 14 residues. The DNA of the CDR3 is TGTGCCAGCAGTTCACCAGGGGAAGCGGATGGCTACACCTTC. It encodes CASSSPGEADGYTF.

V gene TRBV7-2 combines with J gene TRBJ2-5; D unresolved. CDR1 and CDR2 from the germline V gene are SGHTA and FQGNSA. The germline V and J ends were trimmed by 5 bases and 2 bases, with 12 bases remaining between them. This CDR3 spans 14 amino acids. This CDR3 is CASSPSFRQETQYF. The CDR3 DNA sequence: TGTGCCAGCAGCCCGAGTTTTCGACAAGAGACCCAGTACTTC.

The chain combines TRBV10-3 with TRBJ1-6; perhaps TRBD1 as D (6 bases). The CDR3 runs 13 residues. The germline gives CDR1 ENHRY, CDR2 SYGVKD. Trimming removed 6 bases at V and 5 bases at J, with 8 bases between. As DNA, the CDR3 is TGTGCCATCAGGGACAGTAATAATTCACCCCTCCACTTT. This gives the protein CAIRDSNNSPLHF.

Here the CDR3 reads CASSGGQNNSPLHF. In nucleotides, the CDR3 is TGTGCCAGCAGCGGGGGACAGAATAATTCACCCCTCCACTTT. The V gene is TRBV7-9, the J gene TRBJ1-6; 7 bases agree with TRBD1. V lost 5 bases and J lost 5; bases outside the gene matches: 3. This CDR3 spans 14 amino acids. The V gene's germline CDR1 is SEHNR and CDR2 FQNEAQ (reference sequence).

The J gene is TRBJ1-2, the V gene TRBV6-1; maybe TRBD1 (6 bases). Germline V lookup: CDR1 MNHNS, CDR2 SASEGT. CDR3 length: 16 amino acids. The germline V and J ends were trimmed by 2 bases and 2 bases, with 15 bases remaining between them. CDR3 coding DNA: TGTGCCAGCAGTGAATTCTTAGGGCAGGGGAACTATGGCTACACCTTC. It codes for CASSEFLGQGNYGYTF.

The V and J genes are TRBV5-8 and TRBJ2-1; TRBD2 matches at 11 bases. J gave up 9 bases and V 4 bases, and 9 bases lay outside the gene matches. Germline CDR1 reads SGHTS; CDR2 reads YDEGEE. The CDR3 totals 15 residues. The CDR3 region is CASSMRLAGGAEQFF. Written as DNA, the CDR3 is TGTGCCAGCAGCATGCGTCTAGCGGGAGGAGCTGAGCAGTTCTTC.

This chain links TRBV19 with TRBJ2-2; TRBD1 matches at 8 bases. Germline trimming cut 6 bases from V and 6 bases from J; bases unmatched to any gene: 3. Per germline, CDR1 LNHDA and CDR2 SQIVND (reference sequence). The CDR3 consists of 13 residues. DNA for the CDR3: TGTGCCAGTAGGGAACAGGGGGCCGGGGAGCTGTTTTTT. Translation: CASREQGAGELFF.

The sample holds one count of this clone. The V gene is TRBV11-3, the J gene TRBJ2-3, with 10 bases lining up with TRBD2. Looked up from germline, CDR1 is SGHNT and CDR2 is YENEEA. The V gene end was trimmed by 3 bases and the J gene end by 3 bases; junction bases not matched to a gene: 9. CDR3 length: 17 amino acids. The CDR3 spells CASSLASSGSGTDTQYF. The CDR3 region has the DNA TGTGCCAGCAGCTTGGCTTCTAGCGGGAGTGGGACAGATACGCAGTATTTT.

The chain uses TRBV5-1 and TRBJ2-2; 9 bases are a match to TRBD2. CDR1 is SGHRS, CDR2 YFSETQ, per germline. The V segment lost 4 bases and the J segment 5 bases; nucleotides outside the gene matches: 6. This CDR3 region has 15 residues. CDR3 protein: CASSRSGRTTGELFF. Written as DNA, the CDR3 is TGCGCCAGCAGCAGAAGCGGGAGGACGACCGGGGAGCTGTTTTTT.

The chain recombines TRBV18 with TRBJ2-7; D is uncertain. Germline CDR1 and CDR2: KGHSH and LQKENI. There are 12 residues in the CDR3. The ends were cut back, 5 bases at V and 4 bases at J, with 9 bases in the middle. The CDR3, as DNA: TGTGCCAGCTCATCGACATTGTACGAGCAGTACGTC. It yields the protein CASSSTLYEQYV.

The chain uses TRBV6-2 or TRBV6-3 and TRBJ1-2; D is possibly TRBD1 (6 bases). The germline CDR1 and CDR2 sequences are MNHEY and SVGEGT. The V end lost 4 bases, the J end lost 7 bases, and 10 bases lay between the germline ends. The CDR3 runs 12 residues. The CDR3 region is CASSSRQVGYTF. The CDR3 coding sequence is TGTGCCAGCAGTTCCAGACAGGTTGGCTACACCTTC.

The gene calls are TRBV5-5 and TRBJ2-7; tentatively, D is TRBD1 (5 bases). The V end lost 0 bases, the J end lost 7 bases, and 8 bases lay between the germline ends. CDR3 length: 12 amino acids. Germline V gene sequence: CDR1 SGHKS, CDR2 YYEKEE (reference sequence). CDR3 nucleotide sequence: TGTGCCAGCAGCTTGGCAGGGATTGAGCAGTACGTC. Its protein is CASSLAGIEQYV.

V is TRBV19 and J is TRBJ1-5; 7 bases line up with TRBD1. CDR1 is LNHDA, CDR2 SQIVND, per germline (reference sequence). V was clipped by 3 bases and J by 12 bases; unmatched bases: 14. The length of the CDR3 is 15 residues. CDR3 in amino acids: CASSIITGDYGVQHF. DNA for the CDR3: TGTGCCAGTAGTATTATTACAGGGGATTACGGGGTCCAGCATTTT. The entire variable domain, with the rest obtained from reference TRBV19 and TRBJ1-5, is as follows: DGGITQSPKYLFRKEGQNVTLSCEQNLNHDAMYWYRQDPGQGLRLIYYSQIVNDFQKGDIAEGYSVSREKKESFPLTVTSAQKNPTAFYLCASSIITGDYGVQHFGDGTRLSIL.

The chain joins TRBV9 to TRBJ2-2; 7 bases map to TRBD1. Germline CDR1 SGDLS, CDR2 YYNGEE. The CDR3 contains 16 residues. Losses at the gene ends were 4 bases for V and 4 bases for J; bases not matched to a gene: 10. The CDR3 loop reads CASSPGGDGVTGELFF. CDR3 coding DNA: TGTGCCAGCAGCCCAGGGGGAGACGGAGTCACCGGGGAGCTGTTTTTT.

The rearrangement uses TRBV7-2 and TRBJ2-1; tentatively, D is TRBD2 (6 bases). Germline assignment: CDR1 SGHTA and CDR2 FQGNSA. Trimming shortened V by 2 bases and J by 9 bases, and 14 bases separated the two germline ends. The CDR3 totals 14 residues. CDR3 coding DNA: TGTGCCAGCAGCTTAAGGCCGGGAGCGGGTGAGCAGTTCTTC. Translating gives CASSLRPGAGEQFF.

The chain couples TRBV11-2 to TRBJ1-1; 7 bases agree with TRBD1. V gave up 6 bases and J gave up 1 base; unmatched junction bases: 17. This CDR3 comprises 18 residues. From germline, CDR1 is SGHAT and CDR2 FQNNGV. The CDR3 is CASRHLRGRRTPNTEAFF. CDR3 in DNA: TGTGCCAGCAGGCACTTAAGGGGGCGAAGGACCCCGAACACTGAAGCTTTCTTT.

The J gene is TRBJ1-5, the V gene TRBV7-2, with a tentative D call TRBD1 (5 bases). Looked up from germline, CDR1 is SGHTA and CDR2 is FQGNSA. This CDR3 contains 15 residues. Trimming left V 4 bases short and J 6 bases short, with 16 bases between. CDR3 bases: TGTGCCAGCAGCTCCTGGCGGGGCCGCGGTCAGCCCCAGCATTTT. Translated: CASSSWRGRGQPQHF. Based on the CDR3 plus reference TRBV7-2 and TRBJ1-5, the full variable domain is GAGVSQSPSNKVTEKGKDVELRCDPISGHTALYWYRQSLGQGLEFLIYFQGNSAPDKSGLPSDRFSAERTGGSVSTLTIQRTQQEDSAVYLCASSSWRGRGQPQHFGDGTRLSIL.

This chain joins TRBV20-1 and TRBJ2-1; TRBD2 is a possible D gene (6 bases). V was trimmed by 3 bases and J by 6 bases, leaving 15 bases between them. CDR1 and CDR2 from the germline V gene are DFQATT and SNEGSKA (reference sequence). The CDR3 has 14 residues. The CDR3 region has the DNA TGCAGTGCTAGTACCGCGGGGACGGGCAATGAGCAGTTCTTC. Amino acid sequence: CSASTAGTGNEQFF.

The V call is TRBV29-1, the J call TRBJ2-5; 11 bases are shared with TRBD2. Germline CDR1 is SQVTM and CDR2 is ANQGSEA. This CDR3 has 14 residues. Trimming removed 2 bases from V and 5 bases from J; junction bases left unmatched: 4. The CDR3 reads CSVEIAGGMETQYF. Here the CDR3 DNA reads TGCAGCGTTGAAATAGCGGGAGGGATGGAGACCCAGTACTTC.

The chain couples TRBV5-1 to TRBJ2-7; 10 bases match TRBD2. CDR1 is SGHRS and CDR2 is YFSETQ in the germline V gene. With 6 bases clipped from V and 2 bases from J, the junction kept 5 bases outside the gene matches. The CDR3 consists of 14 residues. The CDR3 is CASKKREGPYEQYV. The CDR3 DNA reads as TGCGCCAGCAAGAAGCGGGAGGGCCCCTACGAGCAGTACGTC.

In nucleotides, the CDR3 is TGTGCCAGCTCACCAGCGAGAAACACCGGGGAGCTGTTTTTT. It specifies CASSPARNTGELFF. The V call is TRBV18, the J call TRBJ2-2, with unresolved D. Trimming took 2 bases from V and 2 from J, leaving 6 bases between them. The CDR3 runs to 14 residues. The germline V gene has CDR1 KGHSH and CDR2 LQKENI.

V is TRBV5-5 and J is TRBJ2-7, with TRBD2 matching over 8 bases. Trimming removed 4 bases from V and 7 bases from J; junction bases left unmatched: 13. The CDR3 length is 15 residues. Germline CDR1 and CDR2: SGHKS and YYEKEE (reference sequence). CDR3 nucleotides: TGTGCCAGCAGCCTTTGGACCGGGACTAGAGGGGAGCAGTACGTC. It is translated as CASSLWTGTRGEQYV.

With regard to this clone: Other nucleotide sequences in the sample specify the same CDR3. The gene calls are TRBV11-3 and TRBJ1-1, with 9 positions matching TRBD1. The CDR3 has 13 amino acids. The trim removed 3 bases at V and 4 bases at J, leaving 0 bases unmatched. Germline loops: CDR1 SGHNT, CDR2 YENEEA. As DNA, the CDR3 is TGTGCCAGCAGCTTGGGACAGGGCACTGAAGCTTTCTTT. Protein sequence: CASSLGQGTEAFF.

The chain joins TRBV3-1 (or the pseudogene TRBV3-2) to TRBJ2-5; 12 positions match TRBD2. Germline CDR1 LGHDT, CDR2 YNNKEL (reference sequence). CDR3 length equals 16 residues. With 3 bases clipped from V and 5 bases from J, the junction kept 7 bases outside the gene matches. This chain's CDR3 is CASSQALAGGRETQYF. CDR3 nucleotides: TGTGCCAGCAGCCAGGCGCTAGCGGGAGGGAGGGAGACCCAGTACTTC.